Shown below are 14 T cell receptor beta chains from a single sample sequenced in a study of blood T cell repertoires in COVID-19. This table comes from immunoSEQ multiplex PCR, and its TCRdb copy is limited to in-frame clones, with some not included. The repertoire includes 310,000 or so clones, roughly 86% of them detected once, and 2% to 2.5% sits in the top ten. What was sequenced was peripheral blood. The receptor set was obtained from a young woman who had recovered from COVID-19.

This clone was seen a few times. J is TRBJ2-5 and V is TRBV11-2; 7 bases are a match to TRBD2. CDR1 is SGHAT, CDR2 FQNNGV, per germline. V lost 0 bases to trimming and J lost 5 bases; unmatched junction nucleotides: 12. The CDR3 consists of 17 residues. The CDR3 coding sequence is TGTGCCAGCAGCTTAGATCGCGCGGGGGAAGTTCGGGAGACCCAGTACTTC. Translated: CASSLDRAGEVRETQYF.

The rearrangement uses TRBV19 and TRBJ1-5; 7 bases agree with TRBD1. The germline gives CDR1 LNHDA, CDR2 SQIVND (reference sequence). V was pared by 8 bases and J by 6 bases, with 10 bases of the junction left unmatched. This CDR3 contains 14 residues. CDR3 loop: CASEEGAAFQPQHF. The CDR3 coding sequence is TGTGCCAGTGAGGAGGGGGCGGCATTTCAGCCCCAGCATTTT. The full variable domain, with the rest looked up from reference TRBV19 and TRBJ1-5, is DGGITQSPKYLFRKEGQNVTLSCEQNLNHDAMYWYRQDPGQGLRLIYYSQIVNDFQKGDIAEGYSVSREKKESFPLTVTSAQKNPTAFYLCASEEGAAFQPQHFGDGTRLSIL.

V usage is TRBV4-1 and J usage is TRBJ2-7; the D is unclear. The V gene lost 3 bases and the J gene lost 7 bases, with 10 bases spanning the gap. The CDR3 totals 12 residues. CDR1 and CDR2 from the germline V gene are MGHRA and YSYEKL. The CDR3 loop reads CASSHTGLEQYF. CDR3 coding DNA: TGCGCCAGCAGCCATACCGGGTTAGAGCAGTACTTC.

The DNA for the CDR3 is TGTGCCAGCAGTTCCCGGGTCCGAGATACGCAGTATTTT. Translating gives CASSSRVRDTQYF. V is TRBV6-5 and J is TRBJ2-3; no firm D call. From germline, CDR1 is MNHEY and CDR2 SVGAGI. Trimming removed 4 bases from V and 5 bases from J, with 10 bases in between. CDR3 length equals 13 residues.

The chain employs TRBV21-1 and TRBJ2-3; TRBD2, the table's D call, was not compared with the DNA. TRBV21-1 is shown as a pseudogene. The CDR3 is 15 amino acids. In nucleotides, the CDR3 is TGTGCCAGCAGCTGGACTAGCGGGAACGCAGATACGCAGTATTTT. This encodes CASSWTSGNADTQYF.

The rearrangement joins TRBV9 to TRBJ1-6; D is perhaps TRBD1 (5 bases). CDR1 and CDR2 (germline): SGDLS, YYNGEE. The length of the CDR3 is 16 residues. The V end lost 4 bases, the J end lost 3 bases, and 14 bases lay between the germline ends. CDR3 DNA: TGTGCCAGCAGCTCAGGGCCTTCAGACTATAATTCACCCCTCCACTTT. Amino acid sequence: CASSSGPSDYNSPLHF.

J is TRBJ2-3 and V is TRBV3-1 (or the pseudogene TRBV3-2); 8 positions agree with TRBD1. V lost 2 bases and J lost 7; bases outside the gene matches: 8. The CDR3 spans 15 residues. Germline V CDR1 and CDR2: LGHDT, YNNKEL (reference sequence). This CDR3 reads CASSQPTGALYTQYF. CDR3 nucleotide sequence: TGTGCCAGCAGCCAACCGACAGGGGCCCTTTATACGCAGTATTTT.

The chain uses TRBV6-6 and TRBJ2-1; TRBD2 matches at 8 bases. Germline lookup yields CDR1 MNHNY and CDR2 SVGAGI (reference sequence). The ends lost 6 bases at V and 5 bases at J; junction bases unmatched: 12. This CDR3 contains 16 residues. CDR3: CASRDARLALNNEQFF. CDR3 sequence (DNA): TGTGCCAGCAGAGACGCACGACTAGCGTTAAACAATGAGCAGTTCTTC.

J is TRBJ1-1 and V is TRBV6-2 or TRBV6-3; 7 bases align to TRBD1. J lost 11 bases, V lost 5 bases, and 8 bases had no gene match. The CDR3 sequence is 12 residues long. CDR1 is MNHEY, CDR2 SVGEGT, per germline. This CDR3 is CASSEKTGKAFF. In DNA, the CDR3 is TGTGCCAGCAGTGAGAAGACAGGGAAGGCTTTCTTT.

This chain links TRBV6-2 or TRBV6-3 with TRBJ2-7; no clear D gene. The CDR3 covers 12 residues. V lost 6 bases and J lost 0, with 6 bases in between. The germline V gene has CDR1 MNHEY and CDR2 SVGEGT. The CDR3 coding sequence is TGTGCCAGCAGCCAGAGCTCCTACGAGCAGTACTTC. This translates into CASSQSSYEQYF.

The chain combines TRBV19 with TRBJ1-5; D is unresolved. CDR3 length: 13 amino acids. CDR1 is LNHDA and CDR2 is SQIVND in the germline V gene (reference sequence). V dropped 5 bases and J dropped 6 bases, with 11 bases sitting between them. As DNA, the CDR3 is TGTGCCAGTAGTTGGACTGAGGGTCAGCCCCAGCATTTT. Translation: CASSWTEGQPQHF.

This clone was detected ten times or more. The rearrangement links TRBV28 to TRBJ2-7, with D maybe TRBD1 (6 bases). The V end was cut by 5 bases, the J end by 1 base, with 21 bases between. Germline-derived CDR1 and CDR2 are MDHEN and SYDVKM. CDR3 length: 17 residues. This CDR3 reads CASSKGGGQRTSYEQYF. CDR3 sequence (DNA): TGTGCCAGCAGTAAGGGCGGAGGACAGCGAACTTCCTACGAGCAGTACTTC.

The gene calls are TRBV3-1 (or the pseudogene TRBV3-2) and TRBJ2-7, with D possibly being TRBD1 (6 bases). The CDR3 contains 16 residues. Germline-derived CDR1 and CDR2 are LGHDT and YNNKEL (reference sequence). V was cut by 5 bases and J by 5 bases, with 22 bases left in between. CDR3 amino acids: CASSAYPTGVGHEQYF. CDR3 in DNA: TGTGCCAGCAGCGCTTACCCGACAGGTGTCGGCCACGAGCAGTACTTC.

The chain has TRBV4-1 and TRBJ2-1; perhaps TRBD1 as D (5 bases). This CDR3 contains 15 residues. The germline V gene encodes CDR1 MGHRA and CDR2 YSYEKL. Trimming took off 0 bases at V and 3 bases at J, with 9 bases between the two ends. CDR3 nucleotide sequence: TGCGCCAGCAGCCAAGATGATGGACACTACAATGAGCAGTTCTTC. This translates into CASSQDDGHYNEQFF.